These 20 T cell receptor beta chains originate from one sample sequenced in a study of T-cell memory formation after mild COVID-19 (dated by TCRdb to the early 2020s). Library creation used 5' RACE. TCRdb records Illumina NovaSeq 6000 as the sequencer. Through fastp at Q25 and MiXCR, TCRdb rebuilt clones from the public reads, retaining in-frame beta chains. Under each unique CDR3 protein, matching rows form one entry showing the most common genes and DNA. Counted in this sample were roughly 110,000 distinct CDR3 sequences; roughly 12% of them appeared once. Of the sample, more than 25% falls within the top ten clones. Sequenced material: PBMCs or a T cell subset sorted from them (not recorded which). The source of these receptors is an adult woman who had mild COVID-19 (a few samples of this study predate the infection). The sample titles of this study are shuffled in the database, so cell type and time point are left out; the donor was told from shared clones.

This clonotype has just a few counts. The V call is TRBV7-9, the J call TRBJ2-7, with 7 positions matching TRBD1. The CDR3 has 15 amino acids. Germline V CDR1 and CDR2: SEHNR, FQNEAQ (reference sequence). J lost 2 bases, V lost 5 bases, and 9 bases had no gene match. CDR3 amino acids: CASSDTPGQPYEQYF. CDR3 in DNA: TGTGCCAGCAGCGATACCCCGGGACAGCCCTACGAGCAGTACTTC.

The chain is built from TRBV12-3 or TRBV12-4 and TRBJ2-7; D might be TRBD2 (6 bases). The V and J ends lost 8 bases and 7 bases respectively, with 21 bases between them. This CDR3 contains 14 residues. The CDR3 DNA is TGTGCCAGCTGTGTCGGAGCGGGCCCGGATGAGCAGTACTTC. This codes for CASCVGAGPDEQYF.

This clonotype has a handful of counts. The chain uses TRBV28 and TRBJ2-7; TRBD2 aligns across 9 bases. V lost 6 bases to trimming and J lost 4 bases; unmatched junction nucleotides: 7. CDR1 is MDHEN, CDR2 SYDVKM, per germline. This CDR3 region has 14 residues. The DNA for the CDR3 is TGTGCCAGCAGGCCAGGACTAGCGCCTTACGAGCAGTACTTC. Its protein product is CASRPGLAPYEQYF.

This clonotype was seen more than once but under ten times. The chain joins TRBV5-6 to TRBJ2-3, with no clear D. The CDR3 loop spans 14 amino acids. Germline CDR1 reads SGHDT; CDR2 reads YYEEEE. The germline V and J ends were trimmed by 1 base and 3 bases, with 9 bases remaining between them. CDR3: CASSLYVSTDTQYF. Written as DNA, the CDR3 is TGTGCCAGCAGCTTGTATGTTTCGACAGATACGCAGTATTTT. Full variable domain (remainder filled in from reference TRBV5-6 and TRBJ2-3): DAGVTQSPTHLIKTRGQQVTLRCSPKSGHDTVSWYQQALGQGPQFIFQYYEEEERQRGNFPDRFSGHQFPNYSSELNVNALLLGDSALYLCASSLYVSTDTQYFGPGTRLTVL.

The chain has TRBV4-1 and TRBJ2-1, with a tentative D call TRBD2 (5 bases). Germline V CDR1 and CDR2: MGHRA, YSYEKL. The CDR3 length is 13 residues. Trimming pared 0 bases from V and 8 bases from J, leaving 8 bases between. The CDR3, as DNA: TGCGCCAGCAGCCAAGAGAAGGACTATGAGCAGTTCTTC. The encoded protein is CASSQEKDYEQFF.

In its sample, this clonotype was seen a few times. Written as DNA, the CDR3 is TGTGCCAGCAGCCTCCGGGACCCCTCGGTGGAGCAGTTCTTC. Translation: CASSLRDPSVEQFF. The chain combines TRBV6-2 or TRBV6-3 with TRBJ2-1; D could derive from TRBD1 or TRBD2 (5 bases each). The V and J ends lost 6 bases and 10 bases respectively, with 19 bases between them. Germline V gene data show CDR1 as MNHEY and CDR2 as SVGEGT. CDR3 size: 14 residues.

Only a few counts were recorded for this clonotype. The gene calls are TRBV19 and TRBJ1-1, with D perhaps matching TRBD1 (6 bases). Trimming stripped 8 bases from V and 7 bases from J, with 14 bases between. The V gene's germline CDR1 is LNHDA and CDR2 SQIVND (reference sequence). This CDR3 spans 12 amino acids. This chain's CDR3 is CASGEGVFEAFF. CDR3 DNA: TGTGCCAGTGGTGAGGGGGTTTTTGAAGCTTTCTTT. The full variable domain, its missing parts supplied by reference TRBV19 and TRBJ1-1, is DGGITQSPKYLFRKEGQNVTLSCEQNLNHDAMYWYRQDPGQGLRLIYYSQIVNDFQKGDIAEGYSVSREKKESFPLTVTSAQKNPTAFYLCASGEGVFEAFFGQGTRLTVV.

V usage is TRBV24-1 and J usage is TRBJ2-2; D is possibly TRBD1 (6 bases). Trimming cost V 4 bases and J 4 bases, with 15 bases left between them. Germline V lookup: CDR1 KGHDR, CDR2 SFDVKD. The CDR3 length is 16 residues. The CDR3 nucleotides are TGTGCCACCAGTGACACACACAGGGCCCGCACCGGGGAGCTGTTTTTT. Amino acids: CATSDTHRARTGELFF.

A few counts support this clonotype. Germline is not matched at one junction end, which may reflect a read error. V gene TRBV24-1 combines with J gene TRBJ2-1; TRBD1 agrees at 7 bases. CDR3 size: 14 residues. The germline gives CDR1 KGHDR, CDR2 SFDVKD. The CDR3 loop is CATSDLTRGNEQFF. CDR3 coding DNA: TGTGCCACCAGTGATTTGACCAGGGGGAATGAACAGTTCTTC.

This clonotype was observed a few times. The rearrangement uses TRBV12-3 or TRBV12-4 and TRBJ2-2, with TRBD1 matching over 7 bases. The CDR3 has 15 residues. V trimming: 5 bases; J trimming: 3 bases; junction bases outside the gene matches: 6. The CDR3 sequence is CASSLSGTDTGELFF. CDR3 nucleotide sequence: TGTGCCAGCAGTCTCTCCGGGACAGACACCGGGGAGCTGTTTTTT.

This clonotype was seen ten or more times. This chain connects TRBV7-8 to TRBJ1-5, with D perhaps TRBD1 (5 bases). The V and J ends lost 1 base and 4 bases respectively, with 8 bases between them. The CDR3 length is 14 residues. Germline V CDR1 and CDR2: SGHVS, FQNEAQ. CDR3 coding DNA: TGTGCCAGCAGCTTAGTGGGGGGAAATCAGCCCCAGCATTTT. It codes for CASSLVGGNQPQHF.

This clonotype was detected ten times or more. The chain recombines TRBV7-6 with TRBJ2-2; perhaps TRBD1 as D (5 bases). V was shortened by 1 base and J by 6 bases, with 12 bases between the two germline ends. This CDR3 comprises 15 residues. Germline loops: CDR1 SGHVS, CDR2 FNYEAQ. CDR3 amino acids: CASSLGWGSAGELFF. The CDR3 nucleotides are TGTGCCAGCAGCTTAGGGTGGGGCAGCGCCGGGGAGCTGTTTTTT.

V gene TRBV7-2 combines with J gene TRBJ2-1; D is uncertain. V was trimmed by 7 bases and J by 8 bases, leaving 12 bases between them. This CDR3 is built from 12 residues. Germline V gives CDR1 SGHTA, CDR2 FQGNSA. CDR3 region: CASTHAPYEQFF. CDR3 in DNA: TGTGCCAGCACCCACGCCCCATATGAGCAGTTCTTC. The variable domain in full, completed from reference TRBV7-2 and TRBJ2-1, reads GAGVSQSPSNKVTEKGKDVELRCDPISGHTALYWYRQSLGQGLEFLIYFQGNSAPDKSGLPSDRFSAERTGGSVSTLTIQRTQQEDSAVYLCASTHAPYEQFFGPGTRLTVL.

The V gene is TRBV15, the J gene TRBJ2-7; 7 positions match TRBD1. The CDR3 has 14 amino acids. V dropped 5 bases and J dropped 0; count of bases not matched to a gene: 4. From germline, CDR1 is LNHNV and CDR2 YYDKDF (reference sequence). For the CDR3, the DNA is TGTGCCACCAGCTCGGACAGGAGCTCCTACGAGCAGTACTTC. It is translated as CATSSDRSSYEQYF.

This clonotype was picked up many times. The chain is built from TRBV15 and TRBJ2-7, with D possibly TRBD1 on 5 matching bases. V was trimmed by 3 bases and J by 7 bases, leaving 13 bases between them. This CDR3 comprises 13 residues. Germline V CDR1 and CDR2: LNHNV, YYDKDF (reference sequence). The CDR3 nucleotides read TGTGCCACCAGCAGTTCCCCCGCAGGGGAGCAGTACTTC. This sequence encodes CATSSSPAGEQYF.

This clonotype was seen more than once but under ten times. The rearrangement joins TRBV4-1 to TRBJ2-3; TRBD2 matches at 7 bases. The CDR3 runs 16 residues. Germline CDR1 and CDR2: MGHRA and YSYEKL. V was clipped by 1 base and J by 2 bases; unmatched bases: 6. CDR3 in amino acids: CASSQVGGGPTDTQYF. In DNA form, the CDR3 reads TGCGCCAGCAGCCAAGTAGGCGGGGGTCCCACAGATACGCAGTATTTT.

This clonotype occurred a few times. V usage is TRBV29-1 and J usage is TRBJ2-5; a possible D gene is TRBD1 (6 bases). Germline V gene data show CDR1 as SQVTM and CDR2 as ANQGSEA. The ends were cut back, 6 bases at V and 5 bases at J, with 13 bases in the middle. The CDR3 runs to 12 residues. The DNA of the CDR3 is TGCAGCGTCCAGACAGGTCGGGAGACCCAGTACTTC. Translating gives CSVQTGRETQYF.

V usage is TRBV4-1 and J usage is TRBJ2-7; 8 nucleotides align to TRBD2. The V gene's germline CDR1 is MGHRA and CDR2 YSYEKL. This CDR3 comprises 16 residues. Trimming removed 4 bases from V and 5 bases from J; junction bases left unmatched: 13. In DNA form, the CDR3 reads TGCGCCAGCAGCCCACTGTATAGCGGGGACTTCAACGAGCAGTACTTC. Its translation is CASSPLYSGDFNEQYF.

This sequence joins TRBV3-1 and TRBJ2-1; TRBD2 agrees at 7 bases. The germline V gene encodes CDR1 LGHDT and CDR2 YNNKEL (reference sequence). Trimming took 7 bases from V and 9 from J; bases not matched to a gene: 12. The CDR3 runs 14 residues. The CDR3 bases are TGTGCCAGCAACCCAGCGGGGTGGCACGGTGAGCAGTTCTTC. Protein product: CASNPAGWHGEQFF.

There are many counts of this clonotype. The rearrangement joins TRBV5-1 to TRBJ2-7; TRBD2 is a possible D gene (6 bases). The germline V gene has CDR1 SGHRS and CDR2 YFSETQ. CDR3 length: 14 amino acids. Trimming pared 7 bases from V and 2 bases from J, leaving 16 bases between. The CDR3 loop reads CASDSGTGAYEQYF. The CDR3 DNA is TGCGCCAGCGATTCCGGGACTGGGGCCTACGAGCAGTACTTC.